This is a list of T cell receptor beta chains from one sample in a study of blood T cell repertoires in COVID-19. The method was immunoSEQ multiplex PCR; TCRdb's version includes in-frame clones alone and lacks a portion of them. Of 120,000 to 150,000 clones in the sample, 60% to 85% were seen once. Sequencing was done on a sample of peripheral blood. The receptors originated from a man between 50 and 59 years old with acute or convalescent COVID-19. The CDR3 runs from the conserved cysteine through the conserved F or W. The order of the fields is V gene, J gene, clone size, D gene, CDR3 DNA, CDR3 protein. A D gene is named only where the DNA matches it firmly. Clone size, where shown, is once, few, many, or a class for clones that have expanded.

>TRBV3-1/TRBV3-2|TRBJ1-4|once|TRBD1
TGTGCCAGCAGCCGCACAGGGGGCCGGGAAAAACTGTTTTTT
CASSRTGGREKLFF
>TRBV24-1|TRBJ2-3|.|TRBD1
TGTGCCACCAGTGATAAGGGGGCCCTAATCACAGATACGCAGTATTTT
CATSDKGALITDTQYF
>TRBV9|TRBJ1-1|.|TRBD1
TGTGCCAGCAGCGAAAGGACAGGGCTTAACACTGAAGCTTTCTTT
CASSERTGLNTEAFF
>TRBV5-1|TRBJ2-2|.|TRBD1
TGCGCCAGCAGCTTTTTACCCGGGACAGGGGGCACCGGGGAGCTGTTTTTT
CASSFLPGTGGTGELFF
>TRBV10-3|TRBJ2-7|.|TRBD2
TGTGCCATCACCCCTAGTGGCGCGGGGGGGGGCGAGCAGTACTTC
CAITPSGAGGGEQYF
>TRBV12-5|TRBJ2-3|.|TRBD1
TGTGCTGGTGGTTCGATCACAGGGGTCCAGGCAGATACGCAGTATTTT
CAGGSITGVQADTQYF
>TRBV10-1|TRBJ1-4|.|.
TGCGCCAGCAGCCCCGGGAGGGCTAGTGAAAAACTGTTTTTT
CASSPGRASEKLFF
>TRBV4-1|TRBJ1-2|.|.
TGCGCCAGCAGCCACTTTAGTGGCTACACCTTC
CASSHFSGYTF
>TRBV6-1|TRBJ1-5|.|.
TGTGCCAGCAGTGAAGTCCAGACAGATCAGCCCCAGCATTTT
CASSEVQTDQPQHF
>TRBV24-1|TRBJ1-5|few|TRBD1
TGTGCCACCAGTGATGGACAGGGTTTCGGCCAGCCCCAGCATTTT
CATSDGQGFGQPQHF
>TRBV7-2|TRBJ2-3|few|.
TGTGCCAGCAGCTTAAGCGGGAGCACAGATACGCAGTATTTT
CASSLSGSTDTQYF
>TRBV29-1|TRBJ2-3|.|TRBD1
TGCAGCGTTGGGGACAGGGGAACGGATACGCAGTATTTT
CSVGDRGTDTQYF
>TRBV10-3|TRBJ2-1|.|.
TGTGCCATCAGTCTCAATGAGGATGAGCAGTTCTTC
CAISLNEDEQFF
>TRBV11-2|TRBJ1-3|.|TRBD1
TGTGCCAGCAGCTCACAGGGGTTCTCGGGAAACACCATATATTTT
CASSSQGFSGNTIYF
>TRBV21-1|TRBJ2-4|.|.
TGTGCCAGCAGCAACCGGGGAACCAAAAACATTCAGTACTTC
CASSNRGTKNIQYF
>TRBV30|TRBJ1-1|.|TRBD1
TGTGCCTGGAGTGTTGGACAGGTTTACACTGAAGCTTTCTTT
CAWSVGQVYTEAFF
>TRBV7-9|TRBJ2-7|few|TRBD1
TGTGCCAGCAGCTGGGGACAGGGGGAGGGTAACGAGCAGTACTTC
CASSWGQGEGNEQYF
>TRBV30|TRBJ1-6|few|TRBD1
TGTGCCTGGAGTGTACTAGGGGGCGATTCACCCCTCCACTTT
CAWSVLGGDSPLHF
>TRBV18|TRBJ1-2|once|.
TGTGCCAGCTCACCAGAGGGTCACTATGGCTACACCTTC
CASSPEGHYGYTF
>TRBV5-1|TRBJ2-1|.|TRBD1
TGCGCCAGCAGACAGGGGTACAATGAGCAGTTCTTC
CASRQGYNEQFF
>TRBV7-3|TRBJ2-4|once|TRBD1
TGTGCCAGCAGCTTAAACAGGGGGAACATTCAGTACTTC
CASSLNRGNIQYF
>TRBV5-6|TRBJ1-3|.|.
TGTGCCAGCAGCCACGGACTCAGCTCTGGAAACACCATATATTTT
CASSHGLSSGNTIYF
>TRBV5-6|TRBJ2-1|.|TRBD1
TGTGCCAGCAGCGGAACGGGACAGGGAGAAGGGAATGAGCAGTTCTTC
CASSGTGQGEGNEQFF
>TRBV6-1|TRBJ1-1|.|.
TGTGCCAGCAGTGACGGCAGGGTCCTGGCGGACACTGAAGCTTTCTTT
CASSDGRVLADTEAFF
>TRBV6-6|TRBJ1-2|few|.
TGTGCCAGCAGTTACGTGGCGGGGGCGGGTGGCTACACCTTC
CASSYVAGAGGYTF
>TRBV7-8|TRBJ1-5|.|.
TGTGCCAGCAGCCCCCAGTATAGCAATCAGCCCCAGCATTTT
CASSPQYSNQPQHF
>TRBV3-1/TRBV3-2|TRBJ1-6|.|TRBD1
TGTGCCAGCAGCCAAGGACAGGGGGATTCACCCCTCCACTTT
CASSQGQGDSPLHF
>TRBV6-5|TRBJ2-7|.|.
TGTGCCAGCAGTACGCCAGTTTACGAGCAGTACTTC
CASSTPVYEQYF
>TRBV19|TRBJ1-5|.|.
TGTGCCAGTAGAACGCTAAGTTACGATCAGCCCCAGCATTTT
CASRTLSYDQPQHF
>TRBV5-1|TRBJ2-5|.|TRBD2
TGCGCCAGCTCACCCTCCGGGGGGGCCGGTCAGACCCAGTACTTC
CASSPSGGAGQTQYF
>TRBV5-4|TRBJ1-2|.|.
TGTGCCAGCAGCTCAGAAACAGGATATGGCTACACCTTC
CASSSETGYGYTF
>TRBV9|TRBJ1-2|once|.
TGTGCCAGCAGCGTAGGTAGGGGATCCTTCGATGGCTACACCTTC
CASSVGRGSFDGYTF
>TRBV4-1|TRBJ2-5|.|TRBD2
TGCGCCAGCAGCCAAGATCGTCGCGGGGGGGCCGGAGAGACCCAGTACTTC
CASSQDRRGGAGETQYF